The entry below describes one TCR beta chain. What it binds is unknown. These data belong to a study of human versus mouse CDR3 diversity and MHC coevolution. Across the whole study: Samples had between roughly 5.5 x 10^6 and 1.6 x 10^7 valid reads. Overall study findings and caveats: Human T cells underwent selection on about six different MHC II alleles. By iCHAO1, human TCR beta clonotypes numbered roughly 1.7 million, the most.

Naive CD4 T cells, CD45RO-negative and CD62L-positive, were flow-sorted from PBMCs. The assay was immunoSEQ multiplex PCR, and TCRdb's table has in-frame clones only and misses some. Of roughly 86,000 clones in the sample, just under 95% are singletons; the top ten hold about 1.5%. The V segment lost 0 bases and the J segment 0 bases; nucleotides outside the gene matches: 7. CDR1 and CDR2 from the germline V gene are LNHNV and YYDKDF (reference sequence). This CDR3 has 20 residues. The V call is TRBV15, the J call TRBJ2-3, with TRBD2 matching over 15 bases. The sample comprised naive CD4+ T cells from blood. Regarding subset: CD45RO-negative CD62L-positive naive CD4 T cells. This sequence was found in a person aged 30-69 years in good health. The CDR3 DNA reads TGTGCCACCAGCAGAGATGGGACTAGCGGGGGGCCCACTAGCACAGATACGCAGTATTTT. Translating it yields CATSRDGTSGGPTSTDTQYF. The entire variable domain, with the rest obtained from reference TRBV15 and TRBJ2-3, is as follows: DAMVIQNPRYQVTQFGKPVTLSCSQTLNHNVMYWYQQKSSQAPKLLFHYYDKDFNNEADTPDNFQSRRPNTSFCFLDIRSPGLGDTAMYLCATSRDGTSGGPTSTDTQYFGPGTRLTVL.